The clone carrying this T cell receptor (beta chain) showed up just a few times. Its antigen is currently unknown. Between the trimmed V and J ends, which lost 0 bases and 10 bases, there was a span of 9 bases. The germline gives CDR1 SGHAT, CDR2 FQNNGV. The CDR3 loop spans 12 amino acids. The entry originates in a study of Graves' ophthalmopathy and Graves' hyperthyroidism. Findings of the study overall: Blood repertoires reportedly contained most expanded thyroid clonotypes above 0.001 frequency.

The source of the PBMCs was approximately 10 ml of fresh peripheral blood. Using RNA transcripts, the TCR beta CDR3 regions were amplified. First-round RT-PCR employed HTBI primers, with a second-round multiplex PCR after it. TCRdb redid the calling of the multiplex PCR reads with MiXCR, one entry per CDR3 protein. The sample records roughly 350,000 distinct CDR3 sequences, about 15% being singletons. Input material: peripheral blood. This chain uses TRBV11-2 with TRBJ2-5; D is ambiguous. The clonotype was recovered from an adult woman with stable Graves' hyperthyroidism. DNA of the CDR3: TGTGCCAGCAGCTTAGATAGTAGCCTCCAGTACTTC. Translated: CASSLDSSLQYF. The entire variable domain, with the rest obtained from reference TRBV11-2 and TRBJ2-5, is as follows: EAGVAQSPRYKIIEKRQSVAFWCNPISGHATLYWYQQILGQGPKLLIQFQNNGVVDDSQLPKDRFSAERLKGVDSTLKIQPAKLEDSAVYLCASSLDSSLQYFGPGTRLLVL.